In its sample, the clone carrying this T cell receptor (beta chain) was seen once. The record originates from a study of CD8 T cells in Susac syndrome. After extraction with the RNeasy kit, 0.5 to 1 ug of the RNA was reverse transcribed using random hexamers. TCRdb reprocessed the immunoSEQ multiplex PCR reads via MiXCR and lists one record per CDR3 protein. The table records tens of thousands of distinct CDR3 sequences, around 94% of them present only once. TCR beta sequences were obtained from blood CD8+ and CD4+ T cells. The germline CDR1 and CDR2 sequences are MDHEN and SYDVKM. The CDR3 contains 17 residues. The V gene end was trimmed by 5 bases and the J gene end by 2 bases; junction bases not matched to a gene: 13.

This TCR came from a human donor in good health. J is TRBJ2-7 and V is TRBV28; 9 bases fit TRBD2. The specimen was CD8+ T cells from PBMCs. DNA for the CDR3: TGTGCCAGCAGTCCCCTCCTGAGCGGGGGGCTTACCTACGAGCAGTACTTC. Encoded protein: CASSPLLSGGLTYEQYF. Based on the CDR3 plus reference TRBV28 and TRBJ2-7, the full variable domain is DVKVTQSSRYLVKRTGEKVFLECVQDMDHENMFWYRQDPGLGLRLIYFSYDVKMKEKGDIPEGYSVSREKKERFSLILESASTNQTSMYLCASSPLLSGGLTYEQYFGPGTRLTVT.